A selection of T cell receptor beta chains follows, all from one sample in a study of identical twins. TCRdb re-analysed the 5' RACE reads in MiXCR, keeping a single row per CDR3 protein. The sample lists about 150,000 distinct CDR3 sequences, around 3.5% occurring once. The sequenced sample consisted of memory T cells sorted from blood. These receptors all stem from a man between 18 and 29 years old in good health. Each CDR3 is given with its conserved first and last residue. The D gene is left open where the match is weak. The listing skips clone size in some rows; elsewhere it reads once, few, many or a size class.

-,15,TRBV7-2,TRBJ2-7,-,TGTGCCAGCAGCTTAGTTGGCGGGGCAGCCTACGAGCAGTACTTC,CASSLVGGAAYEQYF
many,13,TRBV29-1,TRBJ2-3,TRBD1,TGCAGCGTTGCCCGACAGGGCTCAAATACGCAGTATTTT,CSVARQGSNTQYF
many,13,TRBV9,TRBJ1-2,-,TGTGCCAGCAGCACATCGAATAGGGTCGGCTACACCTTC,CASSTSNRVGYTF
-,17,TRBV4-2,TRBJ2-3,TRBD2,TGTGCCAGCAGCCCTCAGGCGGGAGCAAGGAAGGCAGATACGCAGTATTTT,CASSPQAGARKADTQYF
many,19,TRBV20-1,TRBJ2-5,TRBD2,TGCAGTGCTAGGTCCATAGGCGGGAGGGTAGATATGTCAGGAGAGACCCAGTACTTC,CSARSIGGRVDMSGETQYF
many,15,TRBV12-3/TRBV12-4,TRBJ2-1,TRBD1,TGTGCCAGCAGTCTACGCCGGGACAGGGCCAATGAGCAGTTCTTC,CASSLRRDRANEQFF
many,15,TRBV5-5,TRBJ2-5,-,TGTGCCAGCACCCGGGGGCAGGGGTGGGGAGAGACCCAGTACTTC,CASTRGQGWGETQYF
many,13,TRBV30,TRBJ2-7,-,TGTGCCTCACAGGTCACGGGATTCTACGAGCAGTACTTC,CASQVTGFYEQYF
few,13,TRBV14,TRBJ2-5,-,TGTGCCAGCAGCCAATCCCGCGCAGAGACCCAGTACTTC,CASSQSRAETQYF
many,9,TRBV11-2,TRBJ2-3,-,TGTGCCGGGGAGGATACGCAGTATTTT,CAGEDTQYF
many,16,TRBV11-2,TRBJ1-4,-,TGTGCCAGCAGCTTAGATCTGGGGGGGTTGGATGAAAAACTGTTTTTT,CASSLDLGGLDEKLFF
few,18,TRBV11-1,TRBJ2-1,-,TGTGCCAGCAGCCACCCGGCGGGGGCAGGGGGTTCCTACAATGAGCAGTTCTTC,CASSHPAGAGGSYNEQFF
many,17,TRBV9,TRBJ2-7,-,TGTGCCAGCAGCGTAGGCGGGGTCACAGGTGGGTTCTACGAGCAGTACTTC,CASSVGGVTGGFYEQYF
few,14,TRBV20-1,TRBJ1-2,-,TGCAGTGCTAGAGAGGCTCGCAGCTCCTTGGGCTACACCTTC,CSAREARSSLGYTF
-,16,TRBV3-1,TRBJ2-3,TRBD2,TGTGCCAGCAGCCATTATGTCCGTCGGGAGGGAGATACGCAGTATTTT,CASSHYVRREGDTQYF
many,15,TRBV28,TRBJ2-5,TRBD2,TGTGCCAGCAGATTAGCGGGAGGGCCCCAAGAGACCCAGTACTTC,CASRLAGGPQETQYF
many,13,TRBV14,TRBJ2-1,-,TGTGCCAGCAGCCAGAGGGTGTACAATGAGCAGTTCTTC,CASSQRVYNEQFF
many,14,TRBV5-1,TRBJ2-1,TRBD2,TGCGCCAGCAGCTTGGCGCGGGGGAACAATGAGCAGTTCTTC,CASSLARGNNEQFF
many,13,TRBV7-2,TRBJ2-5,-,TGTGCCAGCAGCTTAAGTTTAACGGAGACCCAGTACTTC,CASSLSLTETQYF
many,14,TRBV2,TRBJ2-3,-,TGTGCCAGCAGTACCGGGACAAGGCGAGATACGCAGTATTTT,CASSTGTRRDTQYF
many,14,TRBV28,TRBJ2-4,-,TGTGCCAGCAGTCGAGACGGAGCTAAAAACATTCAGTACTTC,CASSRDGAKNIQYF
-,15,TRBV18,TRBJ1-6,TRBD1,TGTGCCAGCTCCACCGGGACAGGGGATAATTCACCCCTCCACTTT,CASSTGTGDNSPLHF
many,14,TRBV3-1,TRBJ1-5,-,TGTGCCAGCAGCCAAGCCTCGGGCAATCAGCCCCAGCATTTT,CASSQASGNQPQHF
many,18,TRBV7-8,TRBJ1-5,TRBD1,TGTGCCAGCAGCTTAATTGTCCCCGACAGGGGGCGAGGTCAGCCCCAGCATTTT,CASSLIVPDRGRGQPQHF
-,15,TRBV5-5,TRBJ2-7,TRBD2,TGTGCCAGCAGCCGGCAGGGACTAGCAAACAGTGAGCAGTACTTC,CASSRQGLANSEQYF
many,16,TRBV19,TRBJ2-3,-,TGTGCCAGTAGTGGGTTCGGACAGTTTAGCACAGATACGCAGTATTTT,CASSGFGQFSTDTQYF
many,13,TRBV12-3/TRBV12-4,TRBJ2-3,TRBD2,TGTGCCAGCAGTTTGGGGGGGAAGGATACGCAGTATTTT,CASSLGGKDTQYF
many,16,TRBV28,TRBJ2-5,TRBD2,TGTGCCAGCAGCCCAACCTCGGCGGGAGGAGGGGAGACCCAGTACTTC,CASSPTSAGGGETQYF